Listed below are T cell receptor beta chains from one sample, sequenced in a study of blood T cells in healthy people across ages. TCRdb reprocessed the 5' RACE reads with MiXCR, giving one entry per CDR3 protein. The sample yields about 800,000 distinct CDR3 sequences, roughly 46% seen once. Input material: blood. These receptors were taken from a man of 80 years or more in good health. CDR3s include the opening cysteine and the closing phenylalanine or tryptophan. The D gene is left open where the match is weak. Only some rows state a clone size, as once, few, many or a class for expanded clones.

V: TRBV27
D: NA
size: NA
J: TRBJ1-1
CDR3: CATFRSFRFDTEAFF
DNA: TGTGCCACCTTTCGATCATTCCGGTTTGACACTGAAGCTTTCTTT

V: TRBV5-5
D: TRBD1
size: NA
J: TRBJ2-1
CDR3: CASSLGTGHLNEQFF
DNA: TGTGCCAGCAGCTTAGGGACAGGGCACCTCAATGAGCAGTTCTTC

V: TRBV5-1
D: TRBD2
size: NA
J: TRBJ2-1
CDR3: CASSPGLAGVLRNEQFF
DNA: TGCGCCAGCAGCCCTGGACTAGCGGGAGTCTTGCGCAATGAGCAGTTCTTC

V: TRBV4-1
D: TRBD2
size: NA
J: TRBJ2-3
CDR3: CASSQAPLITGTSPTDTQYF
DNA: TGCGCCAGCAGCCAAGCCCCCTTAATTACCGGGACTAGTCCTACGGATACGCAGTATTTT

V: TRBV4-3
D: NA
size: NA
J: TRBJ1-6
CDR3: CASSQEGPWSSPLHF
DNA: TGCGCCAGCAGCCAAGAGGGGCCCTGGAGTTCACCCCTCCACTTT

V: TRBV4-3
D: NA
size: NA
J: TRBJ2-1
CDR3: CASSPAWGSYNEQFF
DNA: TGCGCCAGCAGCCCGGCGTGGGGCTCCTACAATGAGCAGTTCTTC

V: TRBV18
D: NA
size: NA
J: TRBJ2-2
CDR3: CASSPPQGRPNTGELFF
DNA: TGTGCCAGCTCACCACCGCAGGGGCGTCCGAACACCGGGGAGCTGTTTTTT

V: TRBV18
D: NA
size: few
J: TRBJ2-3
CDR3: CASSPSFLSTDTQYF
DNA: TGTGCCAGCTCACCCAGCTTTCTTAGCACAGATACGCAGTATTTT

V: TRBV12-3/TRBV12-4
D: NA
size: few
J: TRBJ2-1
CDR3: CASSLGWASDYNEQFF
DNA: TGTGCCAGCAGTTTGGGGTGGGCTAGCGACTACAATGAGCAGTTCTTC

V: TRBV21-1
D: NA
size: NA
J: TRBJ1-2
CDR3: CASSKVGPLDGDGYTF
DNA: TGTGCCAGCAGCAAAGTGGGGCCCCTTGACGGGGATGGCTACACCTTC

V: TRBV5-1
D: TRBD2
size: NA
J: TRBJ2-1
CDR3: CASSPTSSGQETQFF
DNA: TGCGCCAGCAGTCCGACTTCTAGCGGCCAAGAGACCCAGTTCTTC